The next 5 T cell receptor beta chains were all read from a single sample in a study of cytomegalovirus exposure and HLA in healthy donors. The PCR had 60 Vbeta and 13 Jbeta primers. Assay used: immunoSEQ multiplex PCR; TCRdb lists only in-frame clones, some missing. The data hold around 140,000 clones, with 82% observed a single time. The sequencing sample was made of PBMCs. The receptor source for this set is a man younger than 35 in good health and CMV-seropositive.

The CDR3 loop is CASSLWTGLIVNTEAFF. CDR3 bases: TGTGCCAGCAGCTTGTGGACGGGACTCATCGTGAACACTGAAGCTTTCTTT. V gene TRBV7-2 combines with J gene TRBJ1-1, with a possible D match to TRBD1 (5 bases). CDR1 is SGHTA and CDR2 is FQGNSA in the germline V gene. The V and J ends lost 3 bases and 0 bases respectively, with 17 bases between them. The CDR3 consists of 17 residues. Based on the CDR3 plus reference TRBV7-2 and TRBJ1-1, the full variable domain is GAGVSQSPSNKVTEKGKDVELRCDPISGHTALYWYRQSLGQGLEFLIYFQGNSAPDKSGLPSDRFSAERTGGSVSTLTIQRTQQEDSAVYLCASSLWTGLIVNTEAFFGQGTRLTVV.

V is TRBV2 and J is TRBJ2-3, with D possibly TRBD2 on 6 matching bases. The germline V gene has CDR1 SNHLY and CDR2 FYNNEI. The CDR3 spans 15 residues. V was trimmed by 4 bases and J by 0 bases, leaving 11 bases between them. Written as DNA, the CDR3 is TGTGCCAGCAGTGGTGTGGACTATAGCACAGATACGCAGTATTTT. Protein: CASSGVDYSTDTQYF.

The CDR3 is CASSLGLGGTEAFF. The DNA for the CDR3 is TGCGCCAGCAGCTTGGGCTTAGGGGGCACTGAAGCTTTCTTT. The rearrangement joins TRBV5-1 to TRBJ1-1; D perhaps matches TRBD1 (6 bases). Germline CDR1 reads SGHRS; CDR2 reads YFSETQ. The length of the CDR3 is 14 residues. V dropped 0 bases and J dropped 4 bases, with 10 bases sitting between them.

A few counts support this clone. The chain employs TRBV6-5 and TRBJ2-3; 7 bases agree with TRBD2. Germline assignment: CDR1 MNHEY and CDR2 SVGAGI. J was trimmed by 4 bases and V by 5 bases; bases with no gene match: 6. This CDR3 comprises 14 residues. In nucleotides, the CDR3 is TGTGCCAGCAGTGGGGGAGGGTTCGCAGATACGCAGTATTTT. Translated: CASSGGGFADTQYF.

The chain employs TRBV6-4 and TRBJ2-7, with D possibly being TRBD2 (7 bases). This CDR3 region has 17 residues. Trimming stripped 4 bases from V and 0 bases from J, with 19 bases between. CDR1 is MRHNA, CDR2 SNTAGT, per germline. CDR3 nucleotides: TGTGCCAGCAGTGCCCCGCCCGGCGGGGGCTACTCCTACGAGCAGTACTTC. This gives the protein CASSAPPGGGYSYEQYF.